This T cell receptor beta chain was identified during a study of shared clonotypes between healthy human individuals. CD8 cells classed as naive were CD45RO-negative and positively selected for CCR7, excluding terminally differentiated effector memory CD45RA+ cells. Clones were read by immunoSEQ multiplex PCR, and TCRdb kept only the in-frame ones, dropping some. The sample has over 2 million clones, about 95% seen once. The CDR3 consists of 17 residues. Germline trimming cut 2 bases from V and 1 base from J; bases unmatched to any gene: 8. Germline lookup yields CDR1 GTSNPN and CDR2 SVGIG (reference sequence).

The receptor comes from a man younger than 35 in good health. The chain employs TRBV30 and TRBJ1-4, with TRBD1 identical over 9 bases. Material: naive CD8+ T cells sorted from blood. The CDR3 loop reads CAWSSQGQGLTNEKLFF. The CDR3 DNA sequence: TGTGCCTGGAGTAGTCAGGGACAGGGATTAACTAATGAAAAACTGTTTTTT.